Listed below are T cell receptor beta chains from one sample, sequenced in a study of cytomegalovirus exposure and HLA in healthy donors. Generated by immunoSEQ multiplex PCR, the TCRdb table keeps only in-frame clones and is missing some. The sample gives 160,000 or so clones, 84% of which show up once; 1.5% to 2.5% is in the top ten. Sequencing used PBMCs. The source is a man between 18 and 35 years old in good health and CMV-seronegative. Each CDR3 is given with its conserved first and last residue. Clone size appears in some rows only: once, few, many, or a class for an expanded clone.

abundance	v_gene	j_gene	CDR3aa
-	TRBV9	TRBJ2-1	CASSNSPYSYNEQFF
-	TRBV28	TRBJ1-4	CASSLFFRRKGNEKLFF
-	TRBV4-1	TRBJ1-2	CASSLTDRGTYGYTF
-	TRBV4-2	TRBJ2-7	CASSQAWGPTYEQYF
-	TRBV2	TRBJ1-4	CASREDRGGEKLFF
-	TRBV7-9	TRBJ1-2	CASSLDIREGYGYTF
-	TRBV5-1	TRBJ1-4	CASSLDRGGTNEKLFF
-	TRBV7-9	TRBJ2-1	CASVPSYNEQFF
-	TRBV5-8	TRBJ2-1	CASSLAGISYNEQFF
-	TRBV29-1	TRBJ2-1	CSVELAGGRGEQFF
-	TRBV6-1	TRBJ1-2	CASSDSTFYGYTF
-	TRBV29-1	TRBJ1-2	CSAGDRRNYGYTF
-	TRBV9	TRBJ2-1	CASSVEASGGNNEQFF
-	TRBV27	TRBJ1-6	CASSPSQLSSYNSPLHF
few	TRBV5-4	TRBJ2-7	CASSLVGLAGYEQYF
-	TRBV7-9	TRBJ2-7	CASSSQGQGRYEQYF
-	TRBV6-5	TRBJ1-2	CATLSPGQGAFGYTF
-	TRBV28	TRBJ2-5	CASAHRWQMKETQYF
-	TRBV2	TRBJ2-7	CASRTGGGSTEQYF
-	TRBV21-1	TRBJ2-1	CASSIQLGAGTGEDEQFF
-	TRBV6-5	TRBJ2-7	CASSYGGTYEQYF
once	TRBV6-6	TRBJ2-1	CASTGAGRYNEQFF
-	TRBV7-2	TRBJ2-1	CASSFPFASGIGSYNEQFF
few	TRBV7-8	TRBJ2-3	CASSATAGLEATQYF
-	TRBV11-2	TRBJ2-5	CASSPLRGPRRSQETQYF
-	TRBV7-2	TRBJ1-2	CASRPSGGVQGGYTF
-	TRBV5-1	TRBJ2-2	CASSPGRGNTGELFF
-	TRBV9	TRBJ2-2	CASSVFEGANTGELFF
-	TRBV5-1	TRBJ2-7	CASSLELTYEQYF
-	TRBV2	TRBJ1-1	CASSEGDRGLRYTEAFF
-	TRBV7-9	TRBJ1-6	CASSLHPRDDSPLHF
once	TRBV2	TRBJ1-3	CASSEMSATVGNTIYF
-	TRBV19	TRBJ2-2	CASSMASVTGELFF
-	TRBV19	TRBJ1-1	CASSPQQGYTEAFF
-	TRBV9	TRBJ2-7	CASSKSGQDGSYEQYF
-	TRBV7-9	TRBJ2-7	CSSSLPNFVGDYEQYF
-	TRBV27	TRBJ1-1	CASSITGGTEAFF
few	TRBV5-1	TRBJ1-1	CASSGPDRGNTEAFF
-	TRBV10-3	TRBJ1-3	CAISDRQGRPSFSGNTIYF
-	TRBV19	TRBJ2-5	CASSIGQTQETQYF
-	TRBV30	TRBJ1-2	CAWSVRLLRGNGYTF
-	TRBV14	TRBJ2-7	CASSLATGAGYEQYF
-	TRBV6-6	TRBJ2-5	CASIPGGGQETQYF
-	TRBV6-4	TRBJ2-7	CASSSPPGGDYEQYF
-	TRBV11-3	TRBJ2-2	CASSLDRAGELFF
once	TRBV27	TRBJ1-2	CASSPFDRDNYGYTF
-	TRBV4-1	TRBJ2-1	CASSRPGQTLVNEQFF
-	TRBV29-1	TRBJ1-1	CSVAAPVNTEAFF
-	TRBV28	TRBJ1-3	CASSLWGELARGNTIYF
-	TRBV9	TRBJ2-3	CASSVGTASTDTQYF
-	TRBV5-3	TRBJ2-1	CARSLGPSEGEQFF
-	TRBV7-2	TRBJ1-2	CASSLAGPGRYGYTF